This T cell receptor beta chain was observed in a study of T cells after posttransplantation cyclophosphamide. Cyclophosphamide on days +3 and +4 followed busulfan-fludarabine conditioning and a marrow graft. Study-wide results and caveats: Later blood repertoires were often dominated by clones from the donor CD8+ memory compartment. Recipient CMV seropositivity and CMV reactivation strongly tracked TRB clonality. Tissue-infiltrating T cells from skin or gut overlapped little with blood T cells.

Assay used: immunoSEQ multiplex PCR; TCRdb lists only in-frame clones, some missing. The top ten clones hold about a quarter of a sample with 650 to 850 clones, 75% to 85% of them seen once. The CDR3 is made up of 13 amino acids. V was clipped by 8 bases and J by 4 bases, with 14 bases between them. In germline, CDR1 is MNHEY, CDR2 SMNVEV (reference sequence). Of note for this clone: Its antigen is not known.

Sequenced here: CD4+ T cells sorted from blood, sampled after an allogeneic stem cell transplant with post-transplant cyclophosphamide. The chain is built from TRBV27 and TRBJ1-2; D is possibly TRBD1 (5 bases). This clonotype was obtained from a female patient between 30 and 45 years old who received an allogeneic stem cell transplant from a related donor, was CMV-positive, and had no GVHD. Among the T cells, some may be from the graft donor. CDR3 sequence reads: CASGNGGVYGYTF. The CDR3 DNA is TGTGCCAGCGGTAACGGAGGGGTCTATGGCTACACCTTC.